Shown below are 2 T cell receptor beta chains from a single sample sequenced in a study of blood T cells in healthy people across ages. The authors ran a second PCR of roughly 7 to 11 cycles using a sample-barcoded 5' primer and a J-beta primer mix. TCRdb redid the calling of the 5' RACE reads with MiXCR, one entry per CDR3 protein. This table holds 1.5 million or so distinct CDR3 sequences, 35% to 45% found once. Sequenced: blood. The receptors here all came from a young woman in good health.

This clonotype occurred a few times. V usage is TRBV20-1 and J usage is TRBJ2-3, with D perhaps assigned TRBD1 or TRBD2 (6 bases each). CDR3 length: 15 amino acids. Trimming shortened V by 3 bases and J by 6 bases, and 19 bases separated the two germline ends. CDR1 and CDR2 (germline): DFQATT, SNEGSKA (reference sequence). CDR3 in amino acids: CSARRGESEVDTQYF. The CDR3 DNA follows: TGCAGTGCTAGGAGGGGGGAGAGTGAGGTCGATACGCAGTATTTT.

As concerns this clonotype: The DNA is omitted, as the CDR3 cannot be located on it reliably, and the CDR3 follows TCRdb's listing. CDR3 loop: CSAALWGASSVRGLSGANVLTF. V and J are TRBV20-1 and TRBJ2-6; TRBD1 was called by the table and not checked on the DNA. The CDR3 has 22 amino acids, counting both end residues. Looked up from germline, CDR1 is DFQATT and CDR2 is SNEGSKA (reference sequence).